The 20 T cell receptor beta chains in this list originate from one sample, sequenced in a study of blood T cell repertoires in COVID-19. Assay used: immunoSEQ multiplex PCR; TCRdb lists only in-frame clones, some missing. This sample yields some 200,000 clones, of which more than 75% are seen a single time; around 13% belongs to the top ten. Sequencing input: peripheral blood. The source of these receptors is a human donor in a cohort sampled during active COVID-19.

This clone is a singleton in its sample. CDR3 sequence reads: CASSPTGGQNTGELFF. For the CDR3, the DNA is TGCGCCAGCAGCCCGACAGGGGGCCAAAACACCGGGGAGCTGTTTTTT. The rearrangement uses TRBV4-1 and TRBJ2-2; TRBD1 agrees at 10 bases. The length of the CDR3 is 16 residues. CDR1 is MGHRA and CDR2 is YSYEKL in the germline V gene. J lost 2 bases, V lost 4 bases, and 4 bases had no gene match.

This clone was seen a handful of times. The chain links TRBV28 to TRBJ1-5, with a possible D match to TRBD1 (5 bases). Per germline, CDR1 MDHEN and CDR2 SYDVKM. CDR3 length equals 15 residues. V shed 7 bases and J shed 2 bases, with 15 bases lying between them. The CDR3 protein is CASIRGSDRNQPQHF. The CDR3 DNA follows: TGTGCCAGCATTCGGGGGTCAGATCGCAATCAGCCCCAGCATTTT.

This clone was recorded once. The V and J genes are TRBV28 and TRBJ1-6; 9 nucleotides line up with TRBD1. The CDR3 is 14 amino acids. J gave up 10 bases and V 6 bases, and 7 bases lay outside the gene matches. Germline V gives CDR1 MDHEN, CDR2 SYDVKM. The CDR3 DNA reads TGTGCCAGCAGCCCCGACAGGGGGGTATCACCCCTCCACTTT. Encoded protein: CASSPDRGVSPLHF.

This chain joins TRBV9 and TRBJ1-2; D may be TRBD1 (5 bases). With 4 bases removed from V and 4 bases from J, the gap between germline ends came to 17 bases. CDR1 is SGDLS, CDR2 YYNGEE, per germline. CDR3 length equals 15 residues. CDR3 coding DNA: TGTGCCAGCAGCTCTCCCGGGGGGGTAAGCTATGGCTACACCTTC. It encodes CASSSPGGVSYGYTF.

In this sample, this clone turned up once. The V call is TRBV7-9, the J call TRBJ1-2; the D is unclear. The CDR3 sequence is 15 residues long. Trimming pared 4 bases from V and 1 base from J, leaving 13 bases between. Germline V gives CDR1 SEHNR, CDR2 FQNEAQ (reference sequence). The CDR3: CASSYSGGSNYGYTF. CDR3 bases: TGTGCCAGCAGCTACTCAGGAGGGAGTAACTATGGCTACACCTTC.

The V gene is TRBV5-1, the J gene TRBJ1-2; 7 nucleotides align to TRBD1. The CDR3 spans 15 residues. Per germline, CDR1 SGHRS and CDR2 YFSETQ. The trim removed 4 bases at V and 10 bases at J, leaving 16 bases unmatched. The CDR3 DNA sequence: TGCGCCAGCAGCCCTTATTCCGGGACAGCCATCTCCTACACCTTC. This gives the protein CASSPYSGTAISYTF.

This clone was seen only a few times. The rearrangement uses TRBV28 and TRBJ1-1; no definite D call. This CDR3 spans 13 amino acids. The V gene's germline CDR1 is MDHEN and CDR2 SYDVKM. Trimming removed 5 bases at V and 1 base at J, with 8 bases between. In DNA, the CDR3 is TGTGCCAGCAGTCCACAACCGAACACTGAAGCTTTCTTT. It specifies CASSPQPNTEAFF. Full variable domain (outside the CDR3, taken from reference TRBV28 and TRBJ1-1): DVKVTQSSRYLVKRTGEKVFLECVQDMDHENMFWYRQDPGLGLRLIYFSYDVKMKEKGDIPEGYSVSREKKERFSLILESASTNQTSMYLCASSPQPNTEAFFGQGTRLTVV.

CDR3 nucleotide sequence: TGTGCCAGCAGCCGCGACAGGGTTGAGACCCAGTACTTC. Translated, it gives CASSRDRVETQYF. The chain carries TRBV12-3 or TRBV12-4 and TRBJ2-5; 7 positions agree with TRBD1. This CDR3 has 13 residues. Trimming cost V 6 bases and J 5 bases; bases outside gene matches: 6.

The chain has TRBV12-3 or TRBV12-4 and TRBJ2-3; the match to TRBD1 covers 7 bases. The CDR3 contains 12 residues. The trim removed 6 bases at V and 5 bases at J, leaving 2 bases unmatched. The CDR3 loop is CASRTGLDTQYF. The DNA of the CDR3 is TGTGCCAGCAGGACAGGGTTAGATACGCAGTATTTT.

This clone qualifies as medium-sized (0.01 to 0.1%). CDR3 sequence reads: CASSQGRTGTGFGYTF. The CDR3 DNA reads as TGTGCCAGCAGCCAAGGCCGAACCGGGACAGGGTTCGGCTACACCTTC. V usage is TRBV14 and J usage is TRBJ1-2; 9 nucleotides agree with TRBD1. The CDR3 is 16 amino acids. The germline gives CDR1 SGHDN, CDR2 FVKESK. Losses at the gene ends were 1 base for V and 8 bases for J; bases not matched to a gene: 11.

The V call is TRBV7-9, the J call TRBJ1-2; TRBD1 matches at 7 bases. Germline-derived CDR1 and CDR2 are SEHNR and FQNEAQ (reference sequence). V shed 2 bases and J 8 bases; nucleotides not matched to a gene: 14. The CDR3 runs 16 residues. DNA for the CDR3: TGTGCCAGCAGCTTATCGACAGGGACCGCGGGGAGAGGCTACACCTTC. It translates to CASSLSTGTAGRGYTF.

About this clone: Other DNA sequences in the sample encode the same CDR3. The genes are TRBV15 and TRBJ2-3; no firm D call. This CDR3 comprises 15 residues. CDR1 and CDR2 from the germline V gene are LNHNV and YYDKDF (reference sequence). Deletions cut 0 bases from V and 0 bases from J, with 7 bases between. DNA of the CDR3: TGTGCCACCAGCAGAGATGGCAGTAGCACAGATACGCAGTATTTT. It yields the protein CATSRDGSSTDTQYF.

The J gene is TRBJ1-2, the V gene TRBV10-3; 9 bases match TRBD1. V shed 4 bases and J 6 bases; nucleotides not matched to a gene: 0. Germline CDR1 reads ENHRY; CDR2 reads SYGVKD. The CDR3 contains 12 residues. CDR3: CAISGTGDGYTF. The CDR3 DNA is TGTGCCATCAGTGGGACAGGGGATGGCTACACCTTC.

V usage is TRBV19 and J usage is TRBJ1-1; D may be TRBD1 (5 bases). In germline, CDR1 is LNHDA, CDR2 SQIVND (reference sequence). This CDR3 contains 13 residues. Between the trimmed V and J ends, which lost 5 bases and 5 bases, there was a span of 12 bases. Here the CDR3 DNA reads TGTGCCAGTAGTCAATGGGGGGAGACTGAAGCTTTCTTT. Its protein product is CASSQWGETEAFF. Based on the CDR3 plus reference TRBV19 and TRBJ1-1, the full variable domain is DGGITQSPKYLFRKEGQNVTLSCEQNLNHDAMYWYRQDPGQGLRLIYYSQIVNDFQKGDIAEGYSVSREKKESFPLTVTSAQKNPTAFYLCASSQWGETEAFFGQGTRLTVV.

V usage is TRBV3-1 (or the pseudogene TRBV3-2) and J usage is TRBJ2-1, with a tentative D call TRBD2 (5 bases). V gave up 4 bases and J gave up 3 bases, with 13 bases separating them. CDR1 and CDR2 (germline): LGHDT, YNNKEL (reference sequence). The CDR3 covers 15 residues. The CDR3 DNA follows: TGTGCCAGCAGCCCCCCAGGTGGGAGCTACAATGAGCAGTTCTTC. This codes for CASSPPGGSYNEQFF.

The gene calls are TRBV3-1 (or the pseudogene TRBV3-2) and TRBJ2-1, with 7 bases matching TRBD2. CDR1 is LGHDT and CDR2 is YNNKEL in the germline V gene (reference sequence). V lost 4 bases and J lost 3; bases outside the gene matches: 12. The CDR3 extends over 17 amino acids. CDR3 region: CASSPAGWREIYNEQFF. The CDR3 DNA reads as TGTGCCAGCAGCCCCGCGGGTTGGCGGGAGATCTACAATGAGCAGTTCTTC.

The chain employs TRBV7-6 and TRBJ2-2, with TRBD2 identical over 11 bases. CDR1 and CDR2 from the germline V gene are SGHVS and FNYEAQ. CDR3 length equals 15 residues. V shed 4 bases and J 4 bases; nucleotides not matched to a gene: 2. CDR3 in amino acids: CASSSGLAATGELFF. In DNA, the CDR3 is TGTGCCAGCAGCTCGGGACTAGCGGCCACCGGGGAGCTGTTTTTT. The full variable domain, its missing parts supplied by reference TRBV7-6 and TRBJ2-2, is GAGVSQSPRYKVTKRGQDVALRCDPISGHVSLYWYRQALGQGPEFLTYFNYEAQQDKSGLPNDRFSAERPEGSISTLTIQRTEQRDSAMYRCASSSGLAATGELFFGEGSRLTVL.

This clone was counted a single time. The chain has TRBV7-2 and TRBJ1-1, with unresolved D. The ends were cut back, 1 base at V and 4 bases at J, with 13 bases in the middle. The V gene's germline CDR1 is SGHTA and CDR2 FQGNSA. This CDR3 contains 15 residues. CDR3 sequence: CASSLVRGSRTEAFF. The CDR3 DNA reads TGTGCCAGCAGCTTAGTTCGAGGCAGTCGCACTGAAGCTTTCTTT. Variable domain in full (rest from reference TRBV7-2 and TRBJ1-1): GAGVSQSPSNKVTEKGKDVELRCDPISGHTALYWYRQSLGQGLEFLIYFQGNSAPDKSGLPSDRFSAERTGGSVSTLTIQRTQQEDSAVYLCASSLVRGSRTEAFFGQGTRLTVV.

The chain uses TRBV5-6 and TRBJ2-1; D perhaps matches TRBD1 (6 bases). CDR3 length equals 14 residues. With 5 bases removed from V and 3 bases from J, the gap between germline ends came to 12 bases. Germline V CDR1 and CDR2: SGHDT, YYEEEE. The CDR3 reads CASSSRDIYNEQFF. DNA of the CDR3: TGTGCCAGCAGTTCCCGGGACATCTACAATGAGCAGTTCTTC.

This rearrangement joins TRBV2 to TRBJ1-6; the match to TRBD1 covers 7 bases. The J segment lost 6 bases and the V segment lost 6 bases, leaving 8 bases of the junction unmatched. Germline loops: CDR1 SNHLY, CDR2 FYNNEI. The CDR3 spans 15 residues. CDR3 sequence (DNA): TGTGCCAGCAGACACCGGGACAGCAGTAATTCACCCCTCCACTTT. Its protein product is CASRHRDSSNSPLHF.